A single sample gave rise to the 2 T cell receptor beta chains below, sequenced in a study of T cells in localized non-small cell lung cancer. Method: immunoSEQ multiplex PCR; TCRdb's copy keeps in-frame clones and lacks some. The sample lists 20,000 to 25,000 clones, over 65% occurring once. Specimen: PBMCs, collected before any cancer treatment. The receptors stem from a woman aged 40-69 years with stage II squamous cell lung carcinoma.

The chain employs TRBV11-1 and TRBJ1-2, with D possibly being TRBD1 (6 bases). Per germline, CDR1 SGHAT and CDR2 FQDESV (reference sequence). Trimming took 5 bases from V and 4 from J, leaving 8 bases between them. CDR3 length equals 12 residues. In DNA, the CDR3 is TGTGCCAGCAGCCCGGACAGCTATGGCTACACCTTC. Its translation is CASSPDSYGYTF.

The chain has TRBV5-1 and TRBJ2-6, with unresolved D. Germline values: CDR1 SGHRS, CDR2 YFSETQ. V was trimmed by 2 bases and J by 0 bases, leaving 3 bases between them. This CDR3 spans 14 amino acids. The CDR3 protein is CASSFYSGANVLTF. Written as DNA, the CDR3 is TGCGCCAGCAGCTTCTACTCTGGGGCCAACGTCCTGACTTTC.